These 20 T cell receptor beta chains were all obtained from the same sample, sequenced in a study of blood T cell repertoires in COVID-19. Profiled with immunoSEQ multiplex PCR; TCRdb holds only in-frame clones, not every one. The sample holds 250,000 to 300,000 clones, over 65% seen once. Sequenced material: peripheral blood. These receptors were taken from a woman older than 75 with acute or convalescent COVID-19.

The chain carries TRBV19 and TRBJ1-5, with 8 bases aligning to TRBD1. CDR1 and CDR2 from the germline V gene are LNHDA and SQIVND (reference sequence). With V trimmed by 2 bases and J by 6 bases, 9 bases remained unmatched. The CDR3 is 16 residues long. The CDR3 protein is CASSIRGRGRFQPQHF. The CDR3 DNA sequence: TGTGCCAGTAGTATAAGGGGCAGGGGGCGCTTTCAGCCCCAGCATTTT.

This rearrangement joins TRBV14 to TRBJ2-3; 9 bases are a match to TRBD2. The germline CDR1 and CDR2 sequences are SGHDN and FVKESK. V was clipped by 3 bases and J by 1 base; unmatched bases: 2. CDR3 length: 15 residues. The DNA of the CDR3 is TGTGCCAGCAGCCAGGGCGGGAGGGGCACAGATACGCAGTATTTT. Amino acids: CASSQGGRGTDTQYF.

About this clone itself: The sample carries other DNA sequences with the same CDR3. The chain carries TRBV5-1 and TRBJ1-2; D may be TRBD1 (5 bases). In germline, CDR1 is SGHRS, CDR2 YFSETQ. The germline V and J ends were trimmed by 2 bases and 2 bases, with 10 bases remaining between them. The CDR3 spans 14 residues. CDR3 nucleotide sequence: TGCGCCAGCAGCTTAAGTGGGGGGAACTATGGCTACACCTTC. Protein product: CASSLSGGNYGYTF.

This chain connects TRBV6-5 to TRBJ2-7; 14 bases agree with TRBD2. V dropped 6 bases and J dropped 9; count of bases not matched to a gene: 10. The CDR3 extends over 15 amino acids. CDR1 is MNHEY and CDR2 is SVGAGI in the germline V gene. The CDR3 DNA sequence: TGTGCCAGCAGCGCATCCGGGGGACTAGCGGGAGTGCAGTACTTC. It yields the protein CASSASGGLAGVQYF.

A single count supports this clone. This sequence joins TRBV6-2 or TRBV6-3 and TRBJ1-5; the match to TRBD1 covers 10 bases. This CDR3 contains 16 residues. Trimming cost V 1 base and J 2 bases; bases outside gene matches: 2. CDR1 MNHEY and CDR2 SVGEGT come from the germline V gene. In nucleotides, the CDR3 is TGTGCCAGCAGTTACTATGGGACAGGGGGCAATCAGCCCCAGCATTTT. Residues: CASSYYGTGGNQPQHF.

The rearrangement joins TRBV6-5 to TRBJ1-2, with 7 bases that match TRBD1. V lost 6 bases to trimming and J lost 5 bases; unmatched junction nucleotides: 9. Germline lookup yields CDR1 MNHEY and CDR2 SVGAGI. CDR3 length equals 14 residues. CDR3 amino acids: CASSRGQAGYGYTF. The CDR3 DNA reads TGTGCCAGCAGCCGCGGACAGGCGGGATATGGCTACACCTTC.

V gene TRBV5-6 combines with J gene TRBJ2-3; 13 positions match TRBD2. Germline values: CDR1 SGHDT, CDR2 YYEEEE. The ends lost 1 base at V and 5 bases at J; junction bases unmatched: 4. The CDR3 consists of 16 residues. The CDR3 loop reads CASSLTSGRARDTQYF. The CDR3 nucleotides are TGTGCCAGCAGCTTGACTAGCGGGAGGGCCAGAGATACGCAGTATTTT.

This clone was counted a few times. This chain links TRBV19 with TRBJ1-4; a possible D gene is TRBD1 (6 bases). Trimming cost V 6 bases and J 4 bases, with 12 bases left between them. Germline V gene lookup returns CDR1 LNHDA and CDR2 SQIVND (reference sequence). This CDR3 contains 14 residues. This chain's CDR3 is CASRIRGSNEKLFF. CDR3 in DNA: TGTGCCAGTAGGATCAGGGGAAGTAATGAAAAACTGTTTTTT.

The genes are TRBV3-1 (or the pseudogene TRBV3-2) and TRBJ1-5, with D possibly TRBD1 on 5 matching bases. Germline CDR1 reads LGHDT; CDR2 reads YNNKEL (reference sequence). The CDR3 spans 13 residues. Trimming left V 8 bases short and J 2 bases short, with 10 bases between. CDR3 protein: CASATGGNQPQHF. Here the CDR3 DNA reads TGTGCCAGCGCGACGGGGGGCAATCAGCCCCAGCATTTT.

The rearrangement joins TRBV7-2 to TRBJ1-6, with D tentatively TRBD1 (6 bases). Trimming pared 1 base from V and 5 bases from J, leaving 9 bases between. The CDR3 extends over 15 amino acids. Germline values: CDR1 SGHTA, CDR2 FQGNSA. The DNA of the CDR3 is TGTGCCAGCAGCTTAGAAGGGACAAATAATTCACCCCTCCACTTT. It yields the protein CASSLEGTNNSPLHF.

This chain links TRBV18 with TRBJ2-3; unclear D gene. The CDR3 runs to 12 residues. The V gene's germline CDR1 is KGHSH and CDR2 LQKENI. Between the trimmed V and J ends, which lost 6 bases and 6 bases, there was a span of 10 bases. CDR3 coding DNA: TGTGCCAGCTCCGGAGCCTCGGATACGCAGTATTTT. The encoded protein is CASSGASDTQYF.

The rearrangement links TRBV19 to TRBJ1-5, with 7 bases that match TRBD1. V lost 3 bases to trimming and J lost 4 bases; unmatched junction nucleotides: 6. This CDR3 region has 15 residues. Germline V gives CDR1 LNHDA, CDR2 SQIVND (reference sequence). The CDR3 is CASSIDRAGNQPQHF. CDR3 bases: TGTGCCAGTAGTATTGACAGGGCAGGGAATCAGCCCCAGCATTTT. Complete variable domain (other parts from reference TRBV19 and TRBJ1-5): DGGITQSPKYLFRKEGQNVTLSCEQNLNHDAMYWYRQDPGQGLRLIYYSQIVNDFQKGDIAEGYSVSREKKESFPLTVTSAQKNPTAFYLCASSIDRAGNQPQHFGDGTRLSIL.

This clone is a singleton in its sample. In nucleotides, the CDR3 is TGCGCCAGCAGCCAAGGTTGGAGGACAGGGGATGAAAAACTGTTTTTT. Translation gives CASSQGWRTGDEKLFF. The genes are TRBV4-3 and TRBJ1-4; TRBD1 matches at 9 bases. The germline CDR1 and CDR2 sequences are LGHNA and YSLEER. V shed 1 base, J shed 6 bases, and the junction held 6 bases outside the gene matches. The CDR3 loop spans 16 amino acids.

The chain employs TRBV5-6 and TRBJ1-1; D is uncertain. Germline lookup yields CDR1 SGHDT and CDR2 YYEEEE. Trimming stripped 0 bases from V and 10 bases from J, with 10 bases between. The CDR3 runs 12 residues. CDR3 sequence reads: CASSLVAGTAFF. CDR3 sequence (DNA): TGTGCCAGCAGCTTGGTGGCGGGAACAGCTTTCTTT. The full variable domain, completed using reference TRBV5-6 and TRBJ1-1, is DAGVTQSPTHLIKTRGQQVTLRCSPKSGHDTVSWYQQALGQGPQFIFQYYEEEERQRGNFPDRFSGHQFPNYSSELNVNALLLGDSALYLCASSLVAGTAFFGQGTRLTVV.

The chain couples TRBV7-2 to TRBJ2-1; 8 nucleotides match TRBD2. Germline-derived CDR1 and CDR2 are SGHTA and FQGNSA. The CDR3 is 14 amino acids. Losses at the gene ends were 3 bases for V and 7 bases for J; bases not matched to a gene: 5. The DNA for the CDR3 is TGTGCCAGCAGCTTTATAGCGGGACGGAATGAGCAGTTCTTC. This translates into CASSFIAGRNEQFF.

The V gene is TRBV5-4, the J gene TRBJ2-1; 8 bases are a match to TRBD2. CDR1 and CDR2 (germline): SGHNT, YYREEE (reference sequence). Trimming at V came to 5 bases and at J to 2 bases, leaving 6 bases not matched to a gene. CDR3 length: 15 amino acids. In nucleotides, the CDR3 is TGTGCCAGCAGTTTAAACGGGGGGGCCTACAATGAGCAGTTCTTC. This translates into CASSLNGGAYNEQFF.

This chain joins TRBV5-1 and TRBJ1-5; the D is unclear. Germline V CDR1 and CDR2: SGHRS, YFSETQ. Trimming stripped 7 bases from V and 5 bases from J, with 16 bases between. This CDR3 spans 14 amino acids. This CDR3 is CASVLPGWDQPQHF. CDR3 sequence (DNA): TGCGCCAGCGTACTCCCGGGGTGGGATCAGCCCCAGCATTTT.

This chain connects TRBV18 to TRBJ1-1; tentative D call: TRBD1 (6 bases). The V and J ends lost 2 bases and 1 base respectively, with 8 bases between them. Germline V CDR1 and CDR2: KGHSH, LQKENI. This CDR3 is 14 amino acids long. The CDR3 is CASSPSRGNTEAFF. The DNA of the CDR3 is TGTGCCAGCTCACCAAGCAGGGGGAACACTGAAGCTTTCTTT.

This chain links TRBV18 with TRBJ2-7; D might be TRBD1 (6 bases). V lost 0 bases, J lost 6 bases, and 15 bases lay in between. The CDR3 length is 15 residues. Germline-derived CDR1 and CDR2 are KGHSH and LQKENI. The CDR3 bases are TGTGCCAGCTCACCACCGGCACAGGGAGTCGGCGAGCAGTACTTC. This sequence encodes CASSPPAQGVGEQYF.

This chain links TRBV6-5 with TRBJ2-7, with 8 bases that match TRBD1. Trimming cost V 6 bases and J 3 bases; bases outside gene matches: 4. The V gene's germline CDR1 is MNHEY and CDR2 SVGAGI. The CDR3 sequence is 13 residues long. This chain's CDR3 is CASSRDRFYEQYF. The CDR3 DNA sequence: TGTGCCAGCAGCCGGGACAGGTTCTACGAGCAGTACTTC.